This paragraph reports one T cell receptor beta chain. V gave up 0 bases and J gave up 1 base; unmatched junction bases: 9. The CDR3 length is 18 residues. Germline lookup yields CDR1 MNHNS and CDR2 SASEGT. Measured with immunoSEQ multiplex PCR; TCRdb has only the in-frame clones, and not every one. The sample records roughly 200,000 clones, nearly 90% being singletons. The sample belongs to a study of blood T cell repertoires in COVID-19. The sample comprised peripheral blood. The genes are TRBV6-1 and TRBJ1-5, with TRBD1 identical over 7 bases. This clonotype was sampled from a man aged 45-60 years with acute or convalescent COVID-19. Here the CDR3 DNA reads TGTGCCAGCAGTGAAGCTGTAGGGGGGACAGAGAGCAATCAGCCCCAGCATTTT. Translation: CASSEAVGGTESNQPQHF.